Below are 30 T cell receptor beta chains sequenced from a single sample in a study of CD8 T cells in ankylosing spondylitis. TCRdb recomputed calls from the 5' RACE reads with MiXCR, one row per CDR3 protein. The sample carries under 250,000 distinct CDR3 sequences, roughly 25% recorded once. The sequencing sample was made of blood, either unsorted or a sorted T cell fraction (not recorded which). These receptors were collected from a male donor with ankylosing spondylitis or in good health (not recorded which).

The DNA of the CDR3 is TGTGCCACCAGCAGAGAGTACTTGTTCAATGAGCAGTTCTTC. Its translation is CATSREYLFNEQFF. This chain uses TRBV15 with TRBJ2-1; no firm D call. The V end lost 0 bases, the J end lost 6 bases, and 9 bases lay between the germline ends. Germline V CDR1 and CDR2: LNHNV, YYDKDF (reference sequence). This CDR3 is 14 amino acids long.

This clonotype came up many times. The rearrangement joins TRBV12-3 or TRBV12-4 to TRBJ1-2; D might be TRBD1 (5 bases). Trimming cost V 11 bases and J 2 bases, with 15 bases left between them. The CDR3 extends over 13 amino acids. The CDR3 loop reads CASRLDKNYGYTF. The CDR3 nucleotides are TGTGCCTCCCGGTTGGACAAAAACTATGGCTACACCTTC.

The CDR3 DNA sequence: TGCAGTGCTGTATATATTGGGACTAGCTTACACGAGCAGTACTTC. The encoded protein is CSAVYIGTSLHEQYF. The chain recombines TRBV20-1 with TRBJ2-7, with 9 bases identical to TRBD2. CDR1 DFQATT and CDR2 SNEGSKA come from the germline V gene (reference sequence). This CDR3 contains 15 residues. V was pared by 5 bases and J by 5 bases, with 13 bases of the junction left unmatched.

The chain carries TRBV12-3 or TRBV12-4 and TRBJ2-7, with D uncertain. V lost 0 bases and J lost 7, with 22 bases in between. The CDR3 is made up of 17 amino acids. CDR3 region: CASSLAVAGPADAEQYF. The CDR3 DNA reads TGTGCCAGCAGTTTAGCGGTTGCCGGTCCGGCGGACGCAGAGCAGTACTTC.

J is TRBJ2-1 and V is TRBV5-6, with TRBD2 identical over 11 bases. The CDR3 has 16 residues. Germline values: CDR1 SGHDT, CDR2 YYEEEE. Trimming took 4 bases from V and 5 from J; bases not matched to a gene: 8. The CDR3 loop is CASSVPGLAANNEQFF. CDR3 nucleotides: TGTGCCAGCAGCGTGCCGGGACTAGCGGCTAACAATGAGCAGTTCTTC. The whole variable domain, filled in from reference TRBV5-6 and TRBJ2-1, reads DAGVTQSPTHLIKTRGQQVTLRCSPKSGHDTVSWYQQALGQGPQFIFQYYEEEERQRGNFPDRFSGHQFPNYSSELNVNALLLGDSALYLCASSVPGLAANNEQFFGPGTRLTVL.

This clonotype showed up many times. The chain uses TRBV5-1 and TRBJ1-1; D is uncertain. The germline V gene has CDR1 SGHRS and CDR2 YFSETQ. Trimming removed 6 bases from V and 4 bases from J, with 16 bases in between. This CDR3 spans 14 amino acids. The DNA of the CDR3 is TGCGCCAGCAATCCGGGCCTTAGTGGCACTGAAGCTTTCTTT. Its protein is CASNPGLSGTEAFF.

Remarks on this clonotype: A single base separates this from a much larger clone, so it may be a read error. The J gene is TRBJ1-1, the V gene TRBV4-1; no reliable D call. The CDR3 consists of 15 residues. Germline V gene data show CDR1 as MGHRA and CDR2 as YSYEKL. The CDR3 nucleotides read TGCGCCCGCAGCCAAGAGCCAGCCTTGAACACTGAAGCTTTCTTT. Its protein product is CARSQEPALNTEAFF.

This clonotype appeared many times. This chain links TRBV4-2 with TRBJ1-1, with 7 bases matching TRBD1. V shed 0 bases, J shed 1 base, and the junction held 8 bases outside the gene matches. Germline CDR1 and CDR2: LGHNA and YNFKEQ. The CDR3 runs 17 residues. The CDR3 protein is CASSQDLTHRGNTEAFF. For the CDR3, the DNA is TGTGCCAGCAGCCAAGATCTCACACACAGGGGGAACACTGAAGCTTTCTTT.

This clonotype was counted a few times. The chain carries TRBV2 and TRBJ2-3; TRBD2 aligns across 10 bases. This CDR3 is 16 amino acids long. Germline CDR1 and CDR2: SNHLY and FYNNEI. The J segment lost 4 bases and the V segment lost 2 bases, leaving 6 bases of the junction unmatched. The CDR3 sequence: CASSESQRGGPDTQYF. The CDR3 nucleotides are TGTGCCAGCAGTGAATCCCAGCGGGGGGGCCCAGATACGCAGTATTTT.

This clonotype has just a few counts. J is TRBJ2-7 and V is TRBV19; D is perhaps TRBD2 (5 bases). The V gene lost 6 bases and the J gene lost 3 bases, with 12 bases spanning the gap. The germline V gene has CDR1 LNHDA and CDR2 SQIVND (reference sequence). This CDR3 spans 13 amino acids. In nucleotides, the CDR3 is TGTGCCAGTAGGGACTCAATCCACTACGAGCAGTACTTC. Translated: CASRDSIHYEQYF.

The sample holds many counts of this clonotype. The rearrangement uses TRBV5-1 and TRBJ2-2; D remains unclear. This CDR3 is 18 amino acids long. In germline, CDR1 is SGHRS, CDR2 YFSETQ. V shed 0 bases and J shed 0 bases, with 15 bases lying between them. The CDR3 is CASSLAVRLETNTGELFF. The CDR3 coding sequence is TGCGCCAGCAGCTTGGCAGTCAGGCTGGAGACGAACACCGGGGAGCTGTTTTTT.

This clonotype showed up just a few times. The chain links TRBV12-3 or TRBV12-4 to TRBJ2-7, with 8 positions matching TRBD1. With V trimmed by 6 bases and J by 6 bases, 10 bases remained unmatched. This CDR3 region has 14 residues. As DNA, the CDR3 is TGTGCCAGCAGGGAAACGACAGGGGCCCTCGAGCAGTACTTC. It codes for CASRETTGALEQYF.

The chain employs TRBV20-1 and TRBJ1-2; 8 positions match TRBD1. Germline values: CDR1 DFQATT, CDR2 SNEGSKA (reference sequence). The CDR3 extends over 14 amino acids. The junction had 6 bases not matched to a gene; V was cut back by 3 bases and J by 3 bases. In DNA form, the CDR3 reads TGCAGTGCTAGCGAGGCAGGGGGCTACTATGGCTACACCTTC. Protein product: CSASEAGGYYGYTF.

J is TRBJ2-2 and V is TRBV20-1, with a possible D match to TRBD1 (6 bases). With 5 bases removed from V and 0 bases from J, the gap between germline ends came to 16 bases. The CDR3 runs to 16 residues. Germline V gives CDR1 DFQATT, CDR2 SNEGSKA (reference sequence). The CDR3 region has the DNA TGCAGTGCTCGGGTGGCAGGGACAACGAACACCGGGGAGCTGTTTTTT. Protein product: CSARVAGTTNTGELFF.

This clonotype was recorded many times. The chain carries TRBV12-3 or TRBV12-4 and TRBJ1-5; D not resolved. The V end lost 6 bases, the J end lost 0 bases, and 12 bases lay between the germline ends. There are 15 residues in the CDR3. The CDR3 reads CASSQDRGSNQPQHF. For the CDR3, the DNA is TGTGCCAGCAGCCAGGATCGGGGTAGCAATCAGCCCCAGCATTTT.

This clonotype was seen ten or more times. V gene TRBV29-1 combines with J gene TRBJ2-7; 7 nucleotides agree with TRBD1. J was trimmed by 9 bases and V by 4 bases; bases with no gene match: 6. This CDR3 is built from 11 residues. CDR1 is SQVTM and CDR2 is ANQGSEA in the germline V gene. CDR3: CSVGQGVGQYF. The CDR3 DNA sequence: TGCAGCGTTGGCCAGGGGGTCGGGCAGTACTTC.

Only a few counts were recorded for this clonotype. The gene calls are TRBV20-1 and TRBJ2-7, with TRBD2 matching 7 bases. Germline lookup yields CDR1 DFQATT and CDR2 SNEGSKA (reference sequence). V was clipped by 0 bases and J by 3 bases; unmatched bases: 8. The CDR3 has 15 amino acids. The CDR3 spells CSARDLDSGHYEQYF. The DNA for the CDR3 is TGCAGTGCTAGAGATTTGGATAGCGGGCACTACGAGCAGTACTTC.

The rearrangement uses TRBV20-1 and TRBJ2-7; D possibly corresponds to TRBD1 (5 bases). Germline lookup yields CDR1 DFQATT and CDR2 SNEGSKA (reference sequence). Trimming took 5 bases from V and 3 from J, leaving 11 bases between them. The CDR3 totals 12 residues. The CDR3 sequence is CSAGPDSYEQYF. The CDR3 DNA reads TGCAGTGCTGGACCCGACAGCTACGAGCAGTACTTC.

The V call is TRBV12-3 or TRBV12-4, the J call TRBJ1-1; D gene unclear. The CDR3 is 13 amino acids. Trimming shortened V by 3 bases and J by 1 base, and 6 bases separated the two germline ends. In DNA, the CDR3 is TGTGCCAGCAGTTTGTTCCAGAACACTGAAGCTTTCTTT. It is translated as CASSLFQNTEAFF.

This clonotype appeared many times. This chain uses TRBV29-1 with TRBJ2-1, with 8 bases matching TRBD2. The CDR3 has 14 residues. Trimming at V came to 6 bases and at J to 7 bases, leaving 11 bases not matched to a gene. Germline values: CDR1 SQVTM, CDR2 ANQGSEA. For the CDR3, the DNA is TGCAGCGTCACTCCCCTAGCGGGCCGTAATGAGCAGTTCTTC. Protein: CSVTPLAGRNEQFF.

A note on this clonotype: Being one base from a much bigger clone, this may be a read error. V and J are TRBV4-2 and TRBJ2-7; D perhaps matches TRBD1 (5 bases). The V end lost 3 bases, the J end lost 4 bases, and 10 bases lay between the germline ends. The CDR3 consists of 13 residues. Germline V gene data show CDR1 as LGHNA and CDR2 as YNFKEQ. CDR3 loop: CASSQTENYEQYF. The CDR3 bases are TGTGCCAGCAGCCAGACAGAGAATTACGAGCAGTACTTC.

At least ten counts were recorded for this clonotype. The V call is TRBV20-1, the J call TRBJ2-1; 7 nucleotides match TRBD1. The CDR3 loop spans 16 amino acids. Germline V gene sequence: CDR1 DFQATT, CDR2 SNEGSKA (reference sequence). V lost 1 base to trimming and J lost 3 bases; unmatched junction nucleotides: 9. CDR3 in amino acids: CSARGRGQDRYNEQFF. In DNA, the CDR3 is TGCAGTGCTAGAGGAAGAGGACAGGACCGCTACAATGAGCAGTTCTTC.

This clonotype was recorded many times. The V and J genes are TRBV29-1 and TRBJ2-7; D possibly corresponds to TRBD1 (5 bases). Germline loops: CDR1 SQVTM, CDR2 ANQGSEA. The ends were cut back, 0 bases at V and 4 bases at J, with 13 bases in the middle. The CDR3 runs to 14 residues. The CDR3 loop is CSVEDRAKGYEQYF. CDR3 DNA: TGCAGCGTTGAAGACAGGGCCAAGGGATACGAGCAGTACTTC.

This clonotype showed up just a few times. The chain joins TRBV20-1 to TRBJ2-1, with a possible D match to TRBD1 (6 bases). V dropped 6 bases and J dropped 6 bases, with 9 bases sitting between them. This CDR3 comprises 11 residues. Germline-derived CDR1 and CDR2 are DFQATT and SNEGSKA (reference sequence). CDR3 region: CSANRVNEQFF. The CDR3 DNA follows: TGCAGTGCGAACAGGGTCAATGAGCAGTTCTTC.

In this sample, this clonotype turned up many times. This chain links TRBV5-1 with TRBJ2-1; D gene unclear. The CDR3 is 16 amino acids. Trimming stripped 0 bases from V and 0 bases from J, with 10 bases between. The germline CDR1 and CDR2 sequences are SGHRS and YFSETQ. For the CDR3, the DNA is TGCGCCAGCAGCTTGGCGGAGCGAAGCTCCTACAATGAGCAGTTCTTC. Its protein is CASSLAERSSYNEQFF.

The chain is built from TRBV5-6 and TRBJ1-2; the match to TRBD1 covers 11 bases. With 5 bases clipped from V and 10 bases from J, the junction kept 16 bases outside the gene matches. The V gene's germline CDR1 is SGHDT and CDR2 YYEEEE. There are 16 residues in the CDR3. The CDR3 here is CASRARTGGVYFDYTF. CDR3 in DNA: TGTGCCAGCAGGGCACGGACAGGGGGCGTGTATTTTGACTACACCTTC.

This clonotype was detected once. V and J are TRBV27 and TRBJ2-7; 7 bases fit TRBD1. The J segment lost 5 bases and the V segment lost 4 bases, leaving 14 bases of the junction unmatched. The CDR3 has 16 amino acids. Germline V gene lookup returns CDR1 MNHEY and CDR2 SMNVEV (reference sequence). This chain's CDR3 is CASSSPIETGINEQYF. The CDR3 nucleotides read TGTGCCAGCAGTTCCCCAATTGAGACAGGGATCAACGAGCAGTACTTC.

This clonotype was counted between two and nine times. The rearrangement uses TRBV20-1 and TRBJ2-7; 10 bases line up with TRBD2. This CDR3 region has 16 residues. V lost 2 bases, J lost 1 base, and 8 bases stayed unmatched. The V gene's germline CDR1 is DFQATT and CDR2 SNEGSKA (reference sequence). The CDR3 coding sequence is TGCAGTGCTAGAAGCATGAAGCGGGAGGGTTCCTACGAGCAGTACTTC. Protein: CSARSMKREGSYEQYF.

This chain links TRBV12-3 or TRBV12-4 with TRBJ2-3; TRBD2 agrees at 10 bases. This CDR3 contains 15 residues. Unmatched junction bases numbered 7, after V lost 6 bases and J lost 4 bases. CDR3 loop: CASSTSSGSSDTQYF. The CDR3 DNA reads TGTGCCAGCAGCACCTCTAGCGGGAGTTCAGATACGCAGTATTTT.

This clonotype was recorded a few times. The CDR3 nucleotides are TGTGCCATCAGTGTCCGAGGTGGGGCGGACGGTGAGCAGTTCTTC. It translates to CAISVRGGADGEQFF. This sequence joins TRBV10-3 and TRBJ2-1; possible D gene TRBD1, 5 bases. The CDR3 is 15 residues long. The V and J ends lost 4 bases and 9 bases respectively, with 19 bases between them. Germline lookup yields CDR1 ENHRY and CDR2 SYGVKD.